The sample holds many counts of the clone carrying this TCR beta chain. Its antigen is currently unknown. CDR3 length equals 19 residues. Deletions cut 2 bases from V and 0 bases from J, with 17 bases between. CDR1 is SEHNR and CDR2 is FQNEAQ in the germline V gene (reference sequence). This record belongs to a study of human T cells and chemical hapten exposure. The wider study: Patch tests applied 0.01% DPC to the upper back, read at 6 days. Among samples, TCR yields varied mainly because of small differences in pooled library volume.

Study conclusions and caveats: Sensitizing to DPC left TCRs with a frequency above 1 in 1000 unaltered.

Indicated time point: patch test 1, 2 weeks after DPC sensitization. Indicated treatment: therapeutic diphenylcyclopropenone sensitization with weekly scalp DPC. The library gave individual cDNA molecules unique molecular identifiers. TCRdb recomputed calls from the RACE reads with MiXCR, one row per CDR3 protein. Of a few hundred thousand distinct CDR3 sequences in the sample, roughly 4.8% are singletons; the top ten hold under 3%. V is TRBV7-9 and J is TRBJ2-6, with D perhaps matching TRBD2 (6 bases). This TCR came from a woman aged 50 to 60 with alopecia areata. Some clones in this sample may be carry-over from other donors' samples. The sequencing here drew on whole blood, taken in connection with sensitization to the hapten diphenylcyclopropenone (DPC). This CDR3 reads CASSLFTGTERSGANVLTF. The DNA for the CDR3 is TGTGCCAGCAGCTTATTCACCGGGACTGAGCGCTCTGGGGCCAACGTCCTGACTTTC.